The rows below give T cell receptor beta chains drawn from one sample of a study of cytomegalovirus exposure and HLA in healthy donors. Sequencing was performed with immunoSEQ multiplex PCR; in TCRdb, only in-frame clones are kept and a portion is missing. The sample includes roughly 81,000 clones, around 77% of them seen just once. Sequencing was carried out using PBMCs. The receptors were gathered from a boy aged 10-17 years in good health and CMV-seronegative. Each CDR3 is given without its conserved first and last residue. Fields, in order: CDR3 length, J gene, V gene, CDR3 protein.

len: 11; j_gene: TRBJ1-1; v_gene: TRBV7-9; CDR3aa: ASSMGGSTEAF
len: 10; j_gene: TRBJ1-2; v_gene: TRBV6-6; CDR3aa: ASRGANYGYT
len: 12; j_gene: TRBJ2-7; v_gene: TRBV27; CDR3aa: ASSYLAGASEQY
len: 10; j_gene: TRBJ2-7; v_gene: TRBV19; CDR3aa: ASSIDPREQY
len: 12; j_gene: TRBJ1-2; v_gene: TRBV7-2; CDR3aa: ASSPQGPNYGYT
len: 13; j_gene: TRBJ1-2; v_gene: TRBV10-2; CDR3aa: ASSESFAGNYGYT
len: 11; j_gene: TRBJ1-1; v_gene: TRBV11-3; CDR3aa: ASSLGGIAEAF
len: 13; j_gene: TRBJ1-5; v_gene: TRBV19; CDR3aa: ASSPSSRSNQPQH
len: 13; j_gene: TRBJ2-1; v_gene: TRBV15; CDR3aa: ATSRLAGPYNEQF
len: 11; j_gene: TRBJ1-1; v_gene: TRBV9; CDR3aa: ASSVTPQASAF
len: 12; j_gene: TRBJ1-2; v_gene: TRBV28; CDR3aa: ASRGQGYPYGYT
len: 9; j_gene: TRBJ1-1; v_gene: TRBV7-2; CDR3aa: ASSLVVGAF
len: 11; j_gene: TRBJ2-4; v_gene: TRBV9; CDR3aa: ASSVDLGDIQY
len: 12; j_gene: TRBJ1-2; v_gene: TRBV30; CDR3aa: AWSVVQGGGGYT
len: 18; j_gene: TRBJ2-5; v_gene: TRBV4-1; CDR3aa: ASSQGVLAGGALYQETQY
len: 13; j_gene: TRBJ2-7; v_gene: TRBV7-9; CDR3aa: ASSDGQSLLEEQY
len: 12; j_gene: TRBJ2-7; v_gene: TRBV5-4; CDR3aa: ASSLRDRGYEQY
len: 10; j_gene: TRBJ1-2; v_gene: TRBV30; CDR3aa: AWSHGAGGHT
len: 12; j_gene: TRBJ2-1; v_gene: TRBV5-1; CDR3aa: ASSPLREYNEQF
len: 15; j_gene: TRBJ2-5; v_gene: TRBV5-1; CDR3aa: ASSFSQREGRRETQY
len: 12; j_gene: TRBJ1-2; v_gene: TRBV28; CDR3aa: ASSSSPAGYGYT
len: 13; j_gene: TRBJ2-7; v_gene: TRBV6-1; CDR3aa: ASSKSSGSVDEQY
len: 12; j_gene: TRBJ2-7; v_gene: TRBV6-1; CDR3aa: ASGWGQGNYEQY
len: 12; j_gene: TRBJ1-5; v_gene: TRBV4-3; CDR3aa: ASSPRRVDQPQH
len: 13; j_gene: TRBJ2-5; v_gene: TRBV6-6; CDR3aa: ASSSGGGRVETQY
len: 13; j_gene: TRBJ1-6; v_gene: TRBV2; CDR3aa: ASLGRTGANSPLH
len: 8; j_gene: TRBJ2-7; v_gene: TRBV20-1; CDR3aa: SARVSGGL
len: 10; j_gene: TRBJ1-5; v_gene: TRBV7-8; CDR3aa: ASSLGTEPQH
len: 11; j_gene: TRBJ2-7; v_gene: TRBV19; CDR3aa: ASSINRAYEQY
len: 10; j_gene: TRBJ2-7; v_gene: TRBV5-6; CDR3aa: ASTAGNYEQY
len: 11; j_gene: TRBJ1-2; v_gene: TRBV27; CDR3aa: ASSGQGSYGYT
len: 10; j_gene: TRBJ2-6; v_gene: TRBV29-1; CDR3aa: SVEDRGYVLT
len: 12; j_gene: TRBJ1-2; v_gene: TRBV4-1; CDR3aa: ASSPGQGNYGYT
len: 9; j_gene: TRBJ1-1; v_gene: TRBV30; CDR3aa: AWGSGTEAF
len: 11; j_gene: TRBJ2-1; v_gene: TRBV30; CDR3aa: AWSLGGYNEQF
len: 14; j_gene: TRBJ2-1; v_gene: TRBV5-4; CDR3aa: ASSSAASGGYNEQF
len: 10; j_gene: TRBJ2-3; v_gene: TRBV28; CDR3aa: ASGGAFDTQY
len: 13; j_gene: TRBJ2-1; v_gene: TRBV7-2; CDR3aa: ASSLAGGDYNEQF
len: 12; j_gene: TRBJ2-7; v_gene: TRBV18; CDR3aa: ASSRGASTYEQY
len: 12; j_gene: TRBJ1-3; v_gene: TRBV7-9; CDR3aa: ASSHGGERNTIY
len: 11; j_gene: TRBJ1-5; v_gene: TRBV6-1; CDR3aa: ASSDGDGLFQH
len: 11; j_gene: TRBJ1-3; v_gene: TRBV6-5; CDR3aa: ASRLDRRNTIY
len: 13; j_gene: TRBJ2-5; v_gene: TRBV14; CDR3aa: ASSRGQGAGETQY
len: 14; j_gene: TRBJ1-1; v_gene: TRBV7-6; CDR3aa: ASSAPGGQMNTEAF
len: 11; j_gene: TRBJ1-5; v_gene: TRBV5-5; CDR3aa: ASSPTSGQPQH
len: 15; j_gene: TRBJ2-1; v_gene: TRBV7-2; CDR3aa: ASSLTGQAPSYNEQF
len: 12; j_gene: TRBJ2-2; v_gene: TRBV7-9; CDR3aa: ASRPGGDNGELF
len: 13; j_gene: TRBJ2-7; v_gene: TRBV4-3; CDR3aa: ASSQDGLGDTEQY
len: 13; j_gene: TRBJ2-4; v_gene: TRBV28; CDR3aa: ASSPSAGTLNIQY
len: 10; j_gene: TRBJ2-7; v_gene: TRBV28; CDR3aa: ASSLLTYEQY
len: 12; j_gene: TRBJ2-7; v_gene: TRBV28; CDR3aa: ASSFDRGIDEQY